Below are 22 T cell receptor beta chains sequenced from a single sample in a study of blood T cell repertoires in COVID-19. The assay was immunoSEQ multiplex PCR, and TCRdb's table has in-frame clones only and misses some. This table has hundreds of thousands of clones, approximately 88% appearing once. The sample consisted of peripheral blood. The receptors come from a woman between 50 and 59 years old with COVID-19, enrolled during active disease.

V gene TRBV19 combines with J gene TRBJ2-6; tentatively, D is TRBD1 (6 bases). The V end lost 7 bases, the J end lost 1 base, and 11 bases lay between the germline ends. This CDR3 has 15 amino acids. The V gene's germline CDR1 is LNHDA and CDR2 SQIVND (reference sequence). The CDR3 reads CASTIQGSGANVLTF. CDR3 bases: TGTGCCAGTACTATCCAGGGGTCTGGGGCCAACGTCCTGACTTTC. The full variable domain, completed using reference TRBV19 and TRBJ2-6, is DGGITQSPKYLFRKEGQNVTLSCEQNLNHDAMYWYRQDPGQGLRLIYYSQIVNDFQKGDIAEGYSVSREKKESFPLTVTSAQKNPTAFYLCASTIQGSGANVLTFGAGSRLTVL.

This clone was observed once. This sequence joins TRBV3-1 (or the pseudogene TRBV3-2) and TRBJ1-5, with D possibly TRBD1 on 6 matching bases. The V end was cut by 1 base, the J end by 2 bases, with 12 bases between. CDR1 is LGHDT and CDR2 is YNNKEL in the germline V gene (reference sequence). The CDR3 covers 16 residues. The CDR3 spells CASSQGGGLGNQPQHF. CDR3 sequence (DNA): TGTGCCAGCAGCCAAGGCGGGGGCTTGGGCAATCAGCCCCAGCATTTT.

The chain links TRBV6-5 to TRBJ2-1; 7 bases map to TRBD1. The germline V gene has CDR1 MNHEY and CDR2 SVGAGI. The V segment lost 6 bases and the J segment 10 bases; nucleotides outside the gene matches: 12. There are 14 residues in the CDR3. CDR3 nucleotide sequence: TGTGCCAGCAGGTTGGGACAGCAGCTAGGGGAGCAGTTCTTC. It translates to CASRLGQQLGEQFF.

The chain is built from TRBV5-1 and TRBJ2-3; tentatively, D is TRBD1 (5 bases). The CDR3 has 14 residues. Trimming removed 1 base at V and 6 bases at J, with 12 bases between. Germline CDR1 and CDR2: SGHRS and YFSETQ. CDR3 amino acids: CASSLWQGIDTQYF. The CDR3 DNA reads as TGCGCCAGCAGCTTGTGGCAGGGCATCGATACGCAGTATTTT.

J is TRBJ1-5 and V is TRBV19, with D tentatively TRBD1 (6 bases). Trimming shortened V by 3 bases and J by 6 bases, and 15 bases separated the two germline ends. The CDR3 length is 15 residues. Germline CDR1 is LNHDA and CDR2 is SQIVND (reference sequence). The CDR3 bases are TGTGCCAGTAGTATCCAACAGGGTAGCGCTCAGCCCCAGCATTTT. This translates into CASSIQQGSAQPQHF.

The rearrangement links TRBV19 to TRBJ1-5, with 8 bases that match TRBD1. Unmatched junction bases numbered 8, after V lost 6 bases and J lost 7 bases. Germline V gene lookup returns CDR1 LNHDA and CDR2 SQIVND (reference sequence). The CDR3 consists of 14 residues. The DNA for the CDR3 is TGTGCCAGTAGGGAGACAGGGGAGGGGCAGCCCCAGCATTTT. Translated: CASRETGEGQPQHF.

This chain uses TRBV27 with TRBJ1-5; D unresolved. Germline V CDR1 and CDR2: MNHEY, SMNVEV (reference sequence). The V end was cut by 6 bases, the J end by 3 bases, with 18 bases between. The CDR3 is made up of 16 amino acids. Here the CDR3 DNA reads TGTGCCAGCAGATATAGACGGGGTACCGCCAATCAGCCCCAGCATTTT. Amino acids: CASRYRRGTANQPQHF.

This rearrangement joins TRBV27 to TRBJ1-1, with TRBD1 matching over 8 bases. The CDR3 extends over 15 amino acids. Trimming cost V 2 bases and J 5 bases; bases outside gene matches: 7. Germline assignment: CDR1 MNHEY and CDR2 SMNVEV (reference sequence). Here the CDR3 reads CASSLSRGPGTEAFF. Here the CDR3 DNA reads TGTGCCAGCAGTTTAAGCAGGGGGCCTGGGACTGAAGCTTTCTTT.

The rearrangement links TRBV27 to TRBJ1-3; D ambiguous. The CDR3 spans 13 residues. V lost 7 bases and J 0 bases, leaving 7 bases between the germline ends. CDR1 is MNHEY and CDR2 is SMNVEV in the germline V gene (reference sequence). The DNA for the CDR3 is TGTGCCAGCATAGACAACTCTGGAAACACCATATATTTT. Its protein is CASIDNSGNTIYF.

The chain joins TRBV15 to TRBJ1-1; TRBD1 is a possible D gene (5 bases). The CDR3 contains 16 residues. Looked up from germline, CDR1 is LNHNV and CDR2 is YYDKDF (reference sequence). Trimming removed 1 base from V and 4 bases from J, with 16 bases in between. This CDR3 is CATSRVVGTLPTEAFF. The DNA of the CDR3 is TGTGCCACCAGCAGAGTGGTGGGGACTCTTCCCACTGAAGCTTTCTTT. Drawing the rest from reference TRBV15 and TRBJ1-1, the complete variable domain is DAMVIQNPRYQVTQFGKPVTLSCSQTLNHNVMYWYQQKSSQAPKLLFHYYDKDFNNEADTPDNFQSRRPNTSFCFLDIRSPGLGDTAMYLCATSRVVGTLPTEAFFGQGTRLTVV.

The chain has TRBV5-6 and TRBJ2-1, with D possibly TRBD1 on 5 matching bases. V was pared by 1 base and J by 1 base, with 9 bases between. This CDR3 has 15 residues. Germline lookup yields CDR1 SGHDT and CDR2 YYEEEE. CDR3 protein: CASSLWTQSYNEQFF. The CDR3 DNA reads TGTGCCAGCAGCTTGTGGACACAATCCTACAATGAGCAGTTCTTC.

V and J are TRBV5-1 and TRBJ1-3; the match to TRBD1 covers 11 bases. Per germline, CDR1 SGHRS and CDR2 YFSETQ. Trimming cost V 6 bases and J 0 bases; bases outside gene matches: 8. The CDR3 extends over 17 amino acids. CDR3 region: CASTPGTGGNSGNTIYF. The CDR3 DNA follows: TGCGCCAGCACCCCTGGGACAGGGGGAAACTCTGGAAACACCATATATTTT.

The V call is TRBV3-1 (or the pseudogene TRBV3-2), the J call TRBJ2-3, with TRBD1 identical over 9 bases. V trimming: 6 bases; J trimming: 4 bases; junction bases outside the gene matches: 5. CDR3 length: 14 amino acids. Germline assignment: CDR1 LGHDT and CDR2 YNNKEL (reference sequence). CDR3: CASRGQGEADTQYF. Here the CDR3 DNA reads TGTGCCAGCAGGGGACAGGGAGAAGCAGATACGCAGTATTTT.

The V and J genes are TRBV27 and TRBJ2-1, with TRBD1 matching over 11 bases. Germline V CDR1 and CDR2: MNHEY, SMNVEV (reference sequence). The CDR3 length is 15 residues. Trimming took 3 bases from V and 4 from J; bases not matched to a gene: 2. As DNA, the CDR3 is TGTGCCAGCAGTTTGGACAGGGGGCTGTACAATGAGCAGTTCTTC. As protein: CASSLDRGLYNEQFF.

This clone came up a few times. This chain links TRBV12-3 or TRBV12-4 with TRBJ1-1, with D unresolved. The CDR3 runs 13 residues. V lost 9 bases, J lost 3 bases, and 14 bases lay in between. The CDR3, as DNA: TGTGCCAGTACCCGAACCGGAGACACTGAAGCTTTCTTT. Amino acid sequence: CASTRTGDTEAFF.

The rearrangement links TRBV11-2 to TRBJ2-2; 10 bases agree with TRBD2. With 6 bases clipped from V and 1 base from J, the junction kept 2 bases outside the gene matches. CDR3 length: 15 residues. Germline V gene lookup returns CDR1 SGHAT and CDR2 FQNNGV. The CDR3 sequence: CASRPSGGNTGELFF. The CDR3 nucleotides read TGTGCCAGCAGACCTAGCGGGGGGAACACCGGGGAGCTGTTTTTT.

The J gene is TRBJ1-6, the V gene TRBV20-1; D remains unclear. V was trimmed by 3 bases and J by 4 bases, leaving 13 bases between them. The CDR3 length is 15 residues. Germline CDR1 is DFQATT and CDR2 is SNEGSKA (reference sequence). CDR3 in amino acids: CSASNNGEYNSPLHF. The CDR3 DNA reads TGCAGTGCTAGTAACAACGGGGAGTATAATTCACCCCTCCACTTT.

The chain joins TRBV2 to TRBJ2-2, with D possibly TRBD2 on 6 matching bases. CDR1 and CDR2 from the germline V gene are SNHLY and FYNNEI. Trimming removed 6 bases at V and 3 bases at J, with 11 bases between. This CDR3 is 14 amino acids long. CDR3 sequence reads: CASRGGSYTGELFF. As DNA, the CDR3 is TGTGCCAGCAGGGGGGGAAGTTACACCGGGGAGCTGTTTTTT.

The chain has TRBV5-1 and TRBJ1-5; 9 bases agree with TRBD1. The CDR3 runs 14 residues. Germline V gene data show CDR1 as SGHRS and CDR2 as YFSETQ. J lost 6 bases, V lost 4 bases, and 5 bases had no gene match. The CDR3 DNA reads TGCGCCAGCAGCCCCACGGACAGGGGTCAGCCCCAGCATTTT. Its protein product is CASSPTDRGQPQHF.

The gene calls are TRBV10-3 and TRBJ1-6, with D possibly being TRBD1 (6 bases). This CDR3 is built from 14 residues. Germline CDR1 is ENHRY and CDR2 is SYGVKD. V dropped 3 bases and J dropped 9 bases, with 12 bases sitting between them. The CDR3 reads CAISESGVGSPLHF. CDR3 in DNA: TGTGCCATCAGTGAATCAGGGGTAGGTTCACCCCTCCACTTT.

This clone occurred once. The chain employs TRBV6-1 and TRBJ1-2; D not certain. Trimming stripped 3 bases from V and 8 bases from J, with 19 bases between. The CDR3 consists of 15 residues. From germline, CDR1 is MNHNS and CDR2 SASEGT. The CDR3 nucleotides are TGTGCCAGCAGTGAGGAGGCAGGACGCCTTGGGGGCTACACCTTC. Its translation is CASSEEAGRLGGYTF.

CDR3 sequence (DNA): TGTGCCAGCAGGCTGCCGCAAAGGGGTTACGAGCAGTACTTC. Protein product: CASRLPQRGYEQYF. J is TRBJ2-7 and V is TRBV6-6; perhaps TRBD1 as D (5 bases). Trimming removed 6 bases at V and 4 bases at J, with 16 bases between. CDR1 MNHNY and CDR2 SVGAGI come from the germline V gene (reference sequence). The CDR3 runs to 14 residues.